This passage covers 18 T cell receptor beta chains from one sample sequenced in a study of T cells in Graves' hyperthyroidism and ophthalmopathy (dated by TCRdb to the late 2010s). The method was multiplex PCR. TCRdb names Illumina HiSeq 2000 as the instrument used. TCR beta CDR3 regions were amplified from RNA transcripts. The first round of RT-PCR for the TCR CDR3 was performed with the HTBI primer set and the Qiagen OneStep RT-PCR kit. TCRdb passed the public sequencing reads through fastp at Q25 and MiXCR, retaining productive beta sequences. Rows are combined by CDR3 protein, so each entry shows the most common genes and DNA. Across this sample there are approximately 620,000 distinct CDR3 sequences, with more than 15% seen only once. Of the sample, roughly 3.3% is held by the ten largest clones. The sample consisted of blood. The receptors were gathered from a middle-aged woman with Graves' ophthalmopathy.

Many counts were recorded for this clonotype. This chain joins TRBV7-9 and TRBJ2-3, with a possible D match to TRBD2 (6 bases). CDR1 and CDR2 (germline): SEHNR, FQNEAQ (reference sequence). The CDR3 runs to 14 residues. V lost 8 bases and J 3 bases, leaving 15 bases between the germline ends. The CDR3 protein is CASRWQGGTDTQYF. The CDR3 DNA follows: TGTGCCAGCCGGTGGCAGGGAGGAACAGATACGCAGTATTTT.

In this sample, this clonotype turned up a few times. The V call is TRBV20-1, the J call TRBJ1-2; the D gene is possibly TRBD1 (6 bases). CDR3 length equals 14 residues. Germline V CDR1 and CDR2: DFQATT, SNEGSKA (reference sequence). The V end was cut by 0 bases, the J end by 4 bases, with 12 bases between. The CDR3, as DNA: TGCAGTGCTAGAGATTTAGGGACAACCTATGGCTACACCTTC. As protein: CSARDLGTTYGYTF.

This clonotype was observed many times. The CDR3 region has the DNA TGTGCCAGCAGTTTAAAGGGCGGGGGCGTCTCCTACGAGCAGTACTTC. This gives the protein CASSLKGGGVSYEQYF. This chain links TRBV27 with TRBJ2-7; D possibly corresponds to TRBD2 (7 bases). V lost 2 bases to trimming and J lost 0 bases, with 14 bases between them. The CDR3 sequence is 16 residues long. CDR1 and CDR2 (germline): MNHEY, SMNVEV (reference sequence).

The chain couples TRBV4-1 to TRBJ2-7; 7 bases line up with TRBD1. CDR3 length: 15 amino acids. Germline CDR1 reads MGHRA; CDR2 reads YSYEKL. Losses at the gene ends were 3 bases for V and 3 bases for J; bases not matched to a gene: 8. CDR3 sequence reads: CASSQDGQVFYEQYF. The CDR3 coding sequence is TGCGCCAGCAGCCAGGATGGACAGGTTTTCTACGAGCAGTACTTC.

This clonotype was observed at least ten times. V gene TRBV9 combines with J gene TRBJ2-5; TRBD1 aligns across 8 bases. The CDR3 spans 13 residues. The junction had 4 bases not matched to a gene; V was cut back by 3 bases and J by 6 bases. In germline, CDR1 is SGDLS, CDR2 YYNGEE. CDR3 region: CASSGQGRKTQYF. The CDR3 region has the DNA TGTGCCAGCAGCGGACAGGGGAGGAAGACCCAGTACTTC.

This clonotype was seen repeatedly, ten times or more. The J gene is TRBJ2-1, the V gene TRBV7-3; TRBD1 agrees at 8 bases. J was trimmed by 3 bases and V by 0 bases; bases with no gene match: 7. The CDR3 runs to 17 residues. CDR1 is SGHTA and CDR2 is FQGTGA in the germline V gene. CDR3 amino acids: CASSLTADRGNYNEQFF. In nucleotides, the CDR3 is TGTGCCAGCAGCTTAACCGCCGACAGGGGAAACTACAATGAGCAGTTCTTC.

This clonotype was counted at least ten times. The J gene is TRBJ2-2, the V gene TRBV20-1; 10 bases align to TRBD2. V was clipped by 0 bases and J by 7 bases; unmatched bases: 5. Looked up from germline, CDR1 is DFQATT and CDR2 is SNEGSKA (reference sequence). CDR3 length equals 15 residues. CDR3 coding DNA: TGCAGTGCTAGAGAAGCGGGAGGGGAGGTCGGGGAGCTGTTTTTT. Residues: CSAREAGGEVGELFF.

This clonotype has only a few counts. The chain carries TRBV29-1 and TRBJ1-1, with D perhaps matching TRBD1 (6 bases). Deletions cut 6 bases from V and 1 base from J, with 15 bases between. The CDR3 runs to 14 residues. In germline, CDR1 is SQVTM, CDR2 ANQGSEA. This CDR3 is CSVQGTVSNTEAFF. CDR3 sequence (DNA): TGCAGCGTCCAGGGGACGGTATCGAACACTGAAGCTTTCTTT.

The chain uses TRBV19 and TRBJ2-2; D is uncertain. V was cut by 6 bases and J by 4 bases, with 12 bases left in between. The CDR3 totals 14 residues. Germline V gives CDR1 LNHDA, CDR2 SQIVND (reference sequence). This CDR3 reads CASSTMMATGELFF. CDR3 bases: TGTGCCAGTAGCACGATGATGGCCACCGGGGAGCTGTTTTTT.

V gene TRBV11-2 combines with J gene TRBJ2-3, with 15 positions matching TRBD2. Looked up from germline, CDR1 is SGHAT and CDR2 is FQNNGV. The CDR3 runs to 18 residues. J was trimmed by 3 bases and V by 1 base; bases with no gene match: 5. CDR3 in amino acids: CASSLGTSGGAKTDTQYF. The CDR3 coding sequence is TGTGCCAGCAGCTTAGGGACTAGCGGGGGGGCGAAGACAGATACGCAGTATTTT.

In its sample, this clonotype was seen many times. This chain links TRBV3-1 with TRBJ2-7; 7 bases are a match to TRBD1. V trimming: 8 bases; J trimming: 2 bases; junction bases outside the gene matches: 3. The CDR3 length is 12 residues. Looked up from germline, CDR1 is LGHDT and CDR2 is YNNKEL (reference sequence). The CDR3 DNA is TGTGCCAGCGGGGACAGTACCTACGAGCAGTACTTC. Its protein is CASGDSTYEQYF.

The V gene is TRBV4-1, the J gene TRBJ1-5; D gene ambiguous. This CDR3 has 14 amino acids. V was clipped by 1 base and J by 0 bases, with 4 bases between them. Germline V gene lookup returns CDR1 MGHRA and CDR2 YSYEKL. This chain's CDR3 is CASSQALSNQPQHF. The CDR3 region has the DNA TGCGCCAGCAGCCAAGCCCTTAGCAATCAGCCCCAGCATTTT.

The genes are TRBV15 and TRBJ2-5, with D perhaps matching TRBD1 (5 bases). This CDR3 has 14 residues. V lost 0 bases, J lost 1 base, and 6 bases lay in between. The germline V gene encodes CDR1 LNHNV and CDR2 YYDKDF (reference sequence). CDR3 in DNA: TGTGCCACCAGCAGAGAGGACACCCAAGAGACCCAGTACTTC. It yields the protein CATSREDTQETQYF. Full variable domain (rest looked up from reference TRBV15 and TRBJ2-5): DAMVIQNPRYQVTQFGKPVTLSCSQTLNHNVMYWYQQKSSQAPKLLFHYYDKDFNNEADTPDNFQSRRPNTSFCFLDIRSPGLGDTAMYLCATSREDTQETQYFGPGTRLLVL.

The chain combines TRBV7-9 with TRBJ2-5, with D tentatively TRBD2 (6 bases). Per the germline V gene, CDR1 is SEHNR and CDR2 is FQNEAQ (reference sequence). The CDR3 is 13 amino acids. V was cut by 3 bases and J by 7 bases, with 12 bases left in between. The CDR3 loop reads CASSLTTSSTQYF. The CDR3 coding sequence is TGTGCCAGCAGCTTGACAACTAGCTCGACCCAGTACTTC.

This chain joins TRBV28 and TRBJ1-6; TRBD1 might be the D (6 bases). The CDR3 covers 12 residues. Germline V CDR1 and CDR2: MDHEN, SYDVKM. Trimming removed 6 bases at V and 12 bases at J, with 12 bases between. DNA of the CDR3: TGTGCCAGCAGGATACAGGGAATACCCCTCCACTTT. Residues: CASRIQGIPLHF.

This clonotype has a count of ten or more. CDR3 DNA sequence: TGTGCCAGCGGCCGGACAGACTTAATAACAGATACGCAGTATTTT. Translated: CASGRTDLITDTQYF. The genes are TRBV27 and TRBJ2-3, with D possibly matching TRBD1 (6 bases). Germline CDR1 MNHEY, CDR2 SMNVEV (reference sequence). V was clipped by 8 bases and J by 3 bases, with 18 bases between them. The CDR3 is 15 residues long.

The table lists this clonotype with many counts. The chain couples TRBV5-1 to TRBJ2-3; 8 nucleotides align to TRBD1. Germline CDR1 SGHRS, CDR2 YFSETQ. V was clipped by 3 bases and J by 2 bases; unmatched bases: 8. The CDR3 contains 16 residues. CDR3 protein: CASSYPDRVITDTQYF. In DNA, the CDR3 is TGCGCCAGCAGCTACCCGGACAGGGTAATCACAGATACGCAGTATTTT.

The chain links TRBV5-1 to TRBJ2-3, with D tentatively TRBD1 or TRBD2 (6 bases each). The CDR3 runs 14 residues. Germline V gene lookup returns CDR1 SGHRS and CDR2 YFSETQ. V was cut by 4 bases and J by 4 bases, with 13 bases left in between. The CDR3 sequence is CASSPRGAADTQYF. CDR3 in DNA: TGCGCCAGCAGCCCAAGGGGGGCGGCAGATACGCAGTATTTT. The full variable domain, completed using reference TRBV5-1 and TRBJ2-3, is KAGVTQTPRYLIKTRGQQVTLSCSPISGHRSVSWYQQTPGQGLQFLFEYFSETQRNKGNFPGRFSGRQFSNSRSEMNVSTLELGDSALYLCASSPRGAADTQYFGPGTRLTVL.